This T cell receptor beta chain was documented in a study of spatial heterogeneity in lung cancer. CDR3 length: 14 residues. Germline CDR1 reads DFQATT; CDR2 reads SNEGSKA (reference sequence). V gave up 6 bases and J gave up 0 bases, with 15 bases separating them. Time point denoted: blood at routine non-recurrence follow-up after resection. TCRdb analysed the 5' RACE reads with MiXCR anew, one entry per CDR3 protein. The data hold some 46,000 distinct CDR3 sequences, with 12% observed a single time. This clonotype has at least ten counts. This TCR derives from a male donor with early-stage non-small cell lung cancer. This sample comprised PBMCs, obtained at follow-up. The V and J genes are TRBV20-1 and TRBJ2-7, with D hard to call. The CDR3 DNA reads as TGCAGTGCCACACCTGTTATAAGCTCCTACGAGCAGTACTTC. Its translation is CSATPVISSYEQYF.